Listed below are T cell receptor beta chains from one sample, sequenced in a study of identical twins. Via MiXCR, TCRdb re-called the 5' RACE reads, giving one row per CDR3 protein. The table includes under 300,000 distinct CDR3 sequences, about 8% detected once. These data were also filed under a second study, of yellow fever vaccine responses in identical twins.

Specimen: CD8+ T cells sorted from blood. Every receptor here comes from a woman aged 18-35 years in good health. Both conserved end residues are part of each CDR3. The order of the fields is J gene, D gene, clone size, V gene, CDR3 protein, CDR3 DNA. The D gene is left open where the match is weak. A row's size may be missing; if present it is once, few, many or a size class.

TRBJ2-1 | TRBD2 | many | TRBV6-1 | CASSLTSGSHNEQFF | TGTGCCAGCAGCCTAACTAGCGGGAGCCACAATGAGCAGTTCTTC
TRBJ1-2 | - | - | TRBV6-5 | CASSYSDTFESRFNYGYTF | TGTGCCAGCAGTTACTCAGACACTTTCGAATCCAGATTCAACTATGGCTACACCTTC
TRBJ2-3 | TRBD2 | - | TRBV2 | CASQGWAGVRLTDTQYF | TGTGCCAGCCAAGGGTGGGCGGGGGTTCGCCTCACAGATACGCAGTATTTT
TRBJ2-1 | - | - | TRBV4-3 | CASSHTAGAYNEQFF | TGCGCCAGCAGCCACACAGCGGGCGCCTACAATGAGCAGTTCTTC
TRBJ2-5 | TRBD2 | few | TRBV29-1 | CSVEPSGLAEQETQYF | TGCAGCGTTGAACCTTCCGGACTAGCGGAACAAGAGACCCAGTACTTC
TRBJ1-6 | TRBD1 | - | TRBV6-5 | CASSYVGQENSPLHF | TGTGCCAGCAGTTACGTGGGACAGGAGAATTCACCCCTCCACTTT
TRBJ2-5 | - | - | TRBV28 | CASSSMTGQETQYF | TGTGCCAGCAGTTCCATGACAGGACAAGAGACCCAGTACTTC
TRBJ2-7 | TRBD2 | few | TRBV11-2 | CASSIGTSTLGEQYF | TGTGCCAGCAGCATAGGGACTAGCACTTTAGGCGAGCAGTACTTC
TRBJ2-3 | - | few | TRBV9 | CASSVWNDPDTQYF | TGTGCCAGCAGCGTATGGAACGACCCAGATACGCAGTATTTT
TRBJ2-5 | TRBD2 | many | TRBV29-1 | CSVIQREGRQETQYF | TGCAGCGTGATACAGCGGGAGGGGAGACAAGAGACCCAGTACTTC
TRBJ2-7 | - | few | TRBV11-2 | CASSLDRETDSYEQYF | TGTGCCAGCAGCTTAGATAGGGAGACAGACTCCTACGAGCAGTACTTC
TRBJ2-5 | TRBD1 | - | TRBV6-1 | CASSLMAGGETQYF | TGTGCCAGCAGCCTTATGGCAGGGGGAGAGACCCAGTACTTC
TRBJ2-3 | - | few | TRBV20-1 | CSARGPDLFAQYF | TGCAGTGCTAGAGGACCCGACTTATTTGCGCAGTATTTT
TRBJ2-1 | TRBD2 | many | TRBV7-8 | CASSSGLAGPEDEQFF | TGTGCCAGCAGCTCCGGACTAGCGGGGCCGGAGGATGAGCAGTTCTTC
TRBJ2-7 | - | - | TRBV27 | CATGRHRYEQYF | TGTGCCACCGGCCGTCATCGATACGAGCAGTACTTC
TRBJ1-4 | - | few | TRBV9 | CASSVAGGYEKLFF | TGTGCCAGCAGCGTAGCGGGTGGATATGAAAAACTGTTTTTT
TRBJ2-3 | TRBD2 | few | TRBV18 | CASSPSPMSGGTPGRDTQYF | TGTGCCAGCTCACCCTCCCCTATGAGCGGGGGGACGCCAGGGAGAGATACGCAGTATTTT
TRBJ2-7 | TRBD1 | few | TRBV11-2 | CASSLDRGTGSSYEQYF | TGTGCCAGCAGCTTAGATCGGGGGACAGGGAGCTCCTACGAGCAGTACTTC
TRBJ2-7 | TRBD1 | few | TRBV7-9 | CASSLAGQGSVYEQYF | TGTGCCAGCAGCTTAGCTGGACAGGGATCGGTCTACGAGCAGTACTTC
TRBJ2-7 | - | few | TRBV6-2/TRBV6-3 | CASAPPQGNFYEQYF | TGTGCCAGCGCGCCTCCCCAGGGAAACTTTTACGAGCAGTACTTC
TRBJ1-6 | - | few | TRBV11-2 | CASSLRGTVSPLHF | TGTGCCAGCAGCTTAAGGGGGACCGTTTCACCCCTCCACTTT